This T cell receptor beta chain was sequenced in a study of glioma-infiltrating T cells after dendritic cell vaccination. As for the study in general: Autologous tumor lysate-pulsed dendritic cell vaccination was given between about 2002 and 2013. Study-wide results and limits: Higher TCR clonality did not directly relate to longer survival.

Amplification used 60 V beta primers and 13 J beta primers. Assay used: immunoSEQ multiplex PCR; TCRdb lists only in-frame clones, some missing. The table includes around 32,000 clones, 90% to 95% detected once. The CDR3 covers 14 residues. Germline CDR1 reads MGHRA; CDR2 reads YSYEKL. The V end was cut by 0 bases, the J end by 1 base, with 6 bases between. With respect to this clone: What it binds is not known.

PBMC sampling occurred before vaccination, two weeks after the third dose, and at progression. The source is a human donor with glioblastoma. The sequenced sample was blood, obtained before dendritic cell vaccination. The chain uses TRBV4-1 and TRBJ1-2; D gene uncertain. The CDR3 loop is CASSQDAGNYGYTF. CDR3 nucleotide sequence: TGCGCCAGCAGCCAAGATGCAGGTAACTATGGCTACACCTTC.